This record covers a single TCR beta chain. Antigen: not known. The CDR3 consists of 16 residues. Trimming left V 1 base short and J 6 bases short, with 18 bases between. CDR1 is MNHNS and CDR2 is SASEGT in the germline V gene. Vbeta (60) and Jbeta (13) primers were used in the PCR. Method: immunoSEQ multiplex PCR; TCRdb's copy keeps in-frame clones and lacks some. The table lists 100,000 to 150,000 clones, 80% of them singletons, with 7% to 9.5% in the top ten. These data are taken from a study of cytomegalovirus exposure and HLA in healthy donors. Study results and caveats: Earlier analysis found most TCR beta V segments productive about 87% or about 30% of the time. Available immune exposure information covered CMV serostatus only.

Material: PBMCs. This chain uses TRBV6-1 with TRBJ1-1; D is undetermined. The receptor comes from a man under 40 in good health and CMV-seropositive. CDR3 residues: CASSEGRLIVIAEAFF. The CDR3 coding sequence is TGTGCCAGCAGTGAAGGGCGGCTAATAGTGATCGCTGAAGCTTTCTTT.